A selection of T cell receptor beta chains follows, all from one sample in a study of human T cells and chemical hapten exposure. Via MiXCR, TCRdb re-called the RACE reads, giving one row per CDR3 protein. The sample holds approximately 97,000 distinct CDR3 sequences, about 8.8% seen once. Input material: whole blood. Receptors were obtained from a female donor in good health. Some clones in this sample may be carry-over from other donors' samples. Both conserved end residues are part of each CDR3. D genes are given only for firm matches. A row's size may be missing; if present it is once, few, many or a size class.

TGTGCCAGCAGTTTAGAGATAGCGGGAGGGGTTGCCAAAAACATTCAGTACTTC	CASSLEIAGGVAKNIQYF	TRBJ2-4	TRBV12-3/TRBV12-4	-	TRBD2
TGCAGTGCGGATCGAGAGGACCATAACAATGAGCAGTTCTTC	CSADREDHNNEQFF	TRBJ2-1	TRBV20-1	-	-
TGTGCCAGCAGCACAGGGACAAGGACTGGAAACACCATATATTTT	CASSTGTRTGNTIYF	TRBJ1-3	TRBV2	many	-
TGTGCCATCTGCAGGGTTTATCAGCCCCAGCATTTT	CAICRVYQPQHF	TRBJ1-5	TRBV19	few	-
TGTGCCAGCAGCCTACAGGGGGCCCCCGGTGAAGCTTTCTTT	CASSLQGAPGEAFF	TRBJ1-1	TRBV28	-	TRBD1
TGCGCCAGCAGCGGACTAAATGGAGAGACCCAGTACTTC	CASSGLNGETQYF	TRBJ2-5	TRBV5-1	few	-
TGTGCCAGCAGTTTAAAGGTAGGGCAGGGCTTTAGCAATCAGCCCCAGCATTTT	CASSLKVGQGFSNQPQHF	TRBJ1-5	TRBV28	few	-
TGTGCCAGCAGTTTTAGCGGGAGGTACGAGCAGTACTTC	CASSFSGRYEQYF	TRBJ2-7	TRBV28	few	TRBD2
TGTGCCTGGAGTGTAAACGTGAACACTGAAGCTTTCTTT	CAWSVNVNTEAFF	TRBJ1-1	TRBV30	-	-
TGTGCCAGCTCACCACCTTCCCGCACAGATACGCAGTATTTT	CASSPPSRTDTQYF	TRBJ2-3	TRBV18	-	-
TGTGCCAGCAGCCAAAGGGGGGACCCCCCCAGCACAGATACGCAGTATTTT	CASSQRGDPPSTDTQYF	TRBJ2-3	TRBV14	few	-
TGCGCCAGCAGCCAGCAGGGTTCGGCCAAAAACATTCAGTACTTC	CASSQQGSAKNIQYF	TRBJ2-4	TRBV4-3	-	-
TGTGCCAGCAGCCGCTCTCGTCGGGAGACGAATACGCAGTATTTT	CASSRSRRETNTQYF	TRBJ2-3	TRBV6-5	few	-
TGTGCCAGCAGTGAAACTAGCGGAGCCTACAATGAGCAGTTCTTC	CASSETSGAYNEQFF	TRBJ2-1	TRBV6-1	few	TRBD2
TGTGCCAGCAGCTACGACAGGGCTTATACGCAGTATTTT	CASSYDRAYTQYF	TRBJ2-3	TRBV7-2	many	TRBD1
TGTGCCAGTAGTATCGATAATTCACCCCTCCACTTT	CASSIDNSPLHF	TRBJ1-6	TRBV19	few	-
TGTGCCAGCAGCTTAGATCAAGATACGCAGTATTTT	CASSLDQDTQYF	TRBJ2-3	TRBV11-3	-	-
TGTGCCAGCAGCAAGGGGGGGCTAGCGGGAGACGAGCAGTACTTC	CASSKGGLAGDEQYF	TRBJ2-7	TRBV7-2	-	TRBD2
TGCAGCGTTGAGGCCAGGGGGAACACTGAAGCTTTCTTT	CSVEARGNTEAFF	TRBJ1-1	TRBV29-1	few	-
TGCAGTGCTATAAACGCACTAGCGGGAGAATACGAGCAGTACTTC	CSAINALAGEYEQYF	TRBJ2-7	TRBV20-1	-	TRBD2
TGCGCCAGCAGCCAATCAAGGGGCGGGGGCGCTGAAGCTTTCTTT	CASSQSRGGGAEAFF	TRBJ1-1	TRBV4-3	-	-
TGCAGCGTTGGGACAGAGGGCACTGAAGCTTTCTTT	CSVGTEGTEAFF	TRBJ1-1	TRBV29-1	many	-
TGTGCCAGCAGTCCACTCTCACGGGACTATGGCTACACCTTC	CASSPLSRDYGYTF	TRBJ1-2	TRBV28	-	-
TGTGCCAGCAGGAGGTCCACCTACGAGCAGTACTTC	CASRRSTYEQYF	TRBJ2-7	TRBV27	-	-
TGCAGTGCTAGATCGGAGGCAGGAGTTAGCACAGATACGCAGTATTTT	CSARSEAGVSTDTQYF	TRBJ2-3	TRBV20-1	-	-
TGTGCCAGCAGTCCTACGGACAGTTCTTTTTCTGGCAATCAGCCCCAGCATTTT	CASSPTDSSFSGNQPQHF	TRBJ1-5	TRBV12-3/TRBV12-4	-	-
TGTGCCAGCAGTCGCCGGGACAGGGGAAGGAATGAGCAGTTCTTC	CASSRRDRGRNEQFF	TRBJ2-1	TRBV27	-	TRBD1
TGTGCCACTACGGGGCAGGGGCGCTCTGGGGCCAACGTCCTGACTTTC	CATTGQGRSGANVLTF	TRBJ2-6	TRBV18	many	-
TGTGCCGGATCACAGGGGGTTTGGTACGAGCAGTACTTC	CAGSQGVWYEQYF	TRBJ2-7	TRBV30	few	TRBD1
TGTGCCACCAGTGATTTCCGGACAGGGAACAATCAGCCCCAGCATTTT	CATSDFRTGNNQPQHF	TRBJ1-5	TRBV24-1	-	TRBD1
TGTGCCAGCAGTAGAGCAGGGGCGGAAAATGGCAATCAGCCCCAGCATTTT	CASSRAGAENGNQPQHF	TRBJ1-5	TRBV7-9	few	-
TGTGCCAGCAGCCAAGATCCTCTCCGGGGACGGGGTGAGCAGTTCTTC	CASSQDPLRGRGEQFF	TRBJ2-1	TRBV14	-	-
TGCAGCGTTGGTAGCGGGACCACCTACGAGCAGTACTTC	CSVGSGTTYEQYF	TRBJ2-7	TRBV29-1	few	TRBD2
TGTGCCAGCGGGAACTCGGGAGTCGGCTACGAGCAGTACTTC	CASGNSGVGYEQYF	TRBJ2-7	TRBV28	-	-
TGTGCCAGCAGAGGTTCGTGGAACGAGCAGTACTTC	CASRGSWNEQYF	TRBJ2-7	TRBV7-8	few	-
TGTGCCAGCAGTTACTCGAGTCGGGGGCCCCAGCATTTT	CASSYSSRGPQHF	TRBJ1-5	TRBV6-2/TRBV6-3	-	-
TGTGCCAGCAGCTCGGAGACAGGGAACTCACCCCTCCACTTT	CASSSETGNSPLHF	TRBJ1-6	TRBV7-9	many	TRBD1
TGTGCCAGCAGTTACCAGGGGGCCGAGCAGCCCCAGCATTTT	CASSYQGAEQPQHF	TRBJ1-5	TRBV6-2/TRBV6-3	-	TRBD1
TGCAGTGCTAGGGGTACCCTAGCGGGAGTTAACGAGCAGTACTTC	CSARGTLAGVNEQYF	TRBJ2-7	TRBV20-1	many	TRBD2
TGTGCCAGCAGTTACTCAGGCGGGAGCTCCTACGAGCAGTACTTC	CASSYSGGSSYEQYF	TRBJ2-7	TRBV6-2/TRBV6-3	few	TRBD2
TGCAGCGTTCAGGGCGGGAGTAGCTCAGATACGCAGTATTTT	CSVQGGSSSDTQYF	TRBJ2-3	TRBV29-1	-	TRBD2
TGTGCCAGCAGCTATCAGTCGTGGTATCGAGAGACCCAGTACTTC	CASSYQSWYRETQYF	TRBJ2-5	TRBV6-2/TRBV6-3	many	-
TGTGCCAGCATCGCGACTGGGACTAGCGGGAATTTTAGGTACGAGCAGTACTTC	CASIATGTSGNFRYEQYF	TRBJ2-7	TRBV27	-	TRBD2
TGTGCCAGCAGTGGGGACAGGGCGAGGACTGAAGCTTTCTTT	CASSGDRARTEAFF	TRBJ1-1	TRBV12-3/TRBV12-4	-	TRBD1
TGTGCCAGCAGCCTCCAGGGACAGATTAATGAAAAACTGTTTTTT	CASSLQGQINEKLFF	TRBJ1-4	TRBV12-3/TRBV12-4	many	TRBD1
TGTGCCACCAGCGAATGGACTCCCCCTGGAAACACCATATATTTT	CATSEWTPPGNTIYF	TRBJ1-3	TRBV19	-	-
TGTGCCAGCAGCCAAGTAGGTGGGGATGAAGCTTTCTTT	CASSQVGGDEAFF	TRBJ1-1	TRBV14	few	-
TGTGCCAGCAGTTACACGCCAGGGGGAATGAACACTGAAGCTTTCTTT	CASSYTPGGMNTEAFF	TRBJ1-1	TRBV6-2/TRBV6-3	many	TRBD1
TGTGCCATCAGTGCAGAAGTAACAGGGGGCGATCAGCCCCAGCATTTT	CAISAEVTGGDQPQHF	TRBJ1-5	TRBV10-3	few	TRBD1
TGCAGCCGCAGGGGGAAAAGCTCCTACGAGCAGTACTTC	CSRRGKSSYEQYF	TRBJ2-7	TRBV29-1	-	TRBD1
TGTGCCAGCAGTTTAGCAGGGAACGTTGGGCAGCCCCAGCATTTT	CASSLAGNVGQPQHF	TRBJ1-5	TRBV6-5	-	-
TGCAGCGTTGAGTCGGTCTACGAGCAGTACTTC	CSVESVYEQYF	TRBJ2-7	TRBV29-1	-	-
TGTGCCAGCAGTTACGAACTAGCGGGAGGGGATTATCCCTACGAGCAGTACTTC	CASSYELAGGDYPYEQYF	TRBJ2-7	TRBV6-2/TRBV6-3	few	TRBD2
TGTGCCAGCGGTTACAGGGGGAATTATAATTCACCCCTCCACTTT	CASGYRGNYNSPLHF	TRBJ1-6	TRBV6-6	-	TRBD1
TGTGCCAGCAGCCAAGGGGCTCTGAACCATCAGCCCCAGCATTTT	CASSQGALNHQPQHF	TRBJ1-5	TRBV3-1	many	-
TGTGCCAGCAGTTACGAGGGGGCCGGCTACAATGAGCAGTTCTTC	CASSYEGAGYNEQFF	TRBJ2-1	TRBV6-6	few	TRBD1
TGCAGCGCCGAAAGAGGCCAGAACTATGGCTACACCTTC	CSAERGQNYGYTF	TRBJ1-2	TRBV29-1	few	-
TGTGCCAGCAGTGGGTCCCAGGGGATAAGGACTGAAGCTTTCTTT	CASSGSQGIRTEAFF	TRBJ1-1	TRBV2	-	-